One and the same sample provided the 18 T cell receptor beta chains below, sequenced in a study of control samples from healthy donors and cancer patients. Generated by immunoSEQ multiplex PCR, the TCRdb table keeps only in-frame clones and is missing some. The repertoire holds 100,000 to 150,000 clones, with more than 70% as singletons. Material: blood. The source is a man aged 50 or older in good health.

V usage is TRBV10-2 and J usage is TRBJ2-7; no firm D call. The CDR3 spans 14 residues. Germline V gives CDR1 WSHSY, CDR2 SAAADI. Trimming shortened V by 2 bases and J by 4 bases, and 12 bases separated the two germline ends. CDR3 nucleotide sequence: TGCGCCAGCAGTGAGGTGGAATTCGGTTACGAGCAGTACTTC. Translation gives CASSEVEFGYEQYF.

V and J are TRBV5-1 and TRBJ2-4, with D uncertain. The V and J ends lost 0 bases and 2 bases respectively, with 9 bases between them. CDR3 length: 15 amino acids. Germline V gene data show CDR1 as SGHRS and CDR2 as YFSETQ. The DNA of the CDR3 is TGCGCCAGCAGCTTGGGGCCTTTCCCCAAAAACATTCAGTACTTC. As protein: CASSLGPFPKNIQYF.

V and J are TRBV28 and TRBJ1-4, with 10 bases matching TRBD1. CDR3 length: 14 residues. The V and J ends lost 7 bases and 8 bases, in that order; junction bases with no gene match: 7. CDR1 is MDHEN, CDR2 SYDVKM, per germline. CDR3: CASNSGQGWEKLFF. CDR3 DNA: TGTGCCAGCAACTCGGGACAGGGGTGGGAAAAACTGTTTTTT.

Notes on this clone: This CDR3 is also generated by other DNA sequences in the sample. The chain couples TRBV28 to TRBJ2-5, with D possibly matching TRBD1 (6 bases). Germline values: CDR1 MDHEN, CDR2 SYDVKM. The CDR3 covers 16 residues. Trimming took off 2 bases at V and 2 bases at J, with 15 bases between the two ends. DNA of the CDR3: TGTGCCAGCAGTTTAAGGGGGACAACCTTTCAAGAGACCCAGTACTTC. Its protein product is CASSLRGTTFQETQYF.

The gene calls are TRBV14 and TRBJ2-7, with 8 bases lining up with TRBD2. The junction had 8 bases not matched to a gene; V was cut back by 4 bases and J by 6 bases. CDR1 is SGHDN, CDR2 FVKESK, per germline. The CDR3 consists of 14 residues. CDR3: CASSRGGGRLEQYF. The CDR3 nucleotides read TGTGCCAGCAGCCGAGGCGGGGGGCGACTCGAGCAGTACTTC.

V is TRBV6-1 and J is TRBJ1-5; a possible D gene is TRBD1 (6 bases). The CDR3 covers 17 residues. The germline CDR1 and CDR2 sequences are MNHNS and SASEGT. V was cut by 4 bases and J by 0 bases, with 16 bases left in between. The CDR3 region is CASSGGGRSNSNQPQHF. In DNA form, the CDR3 reads TGTGCCAGCAGTGGGGGGGGGCGCTCAAATAGCAATCAGCCCCAGCATTTT.

This chain uses TRBV7-2 with TRBJ1-6, with D uncertain. CDR1 SGHTA and CDR2 FQGNSA come from the germline V gene. CDR3 length: 17 amino acids. The V end lost 2 bases, the J end lost 3 bases, and 14 bases lay between the germline ends. Here the CDR3 reads CASSLSFQSYYNSPLHF. CDR3 DNA sequence: TGTGCCAGCAGCTTATCTTTTCAGTCTTACTATAATTCACCCCTCCACTTT.

Only one count was recorded for this clone. The chain joins TRBV3-1 (or the pseudogene TRBV3-2) to TRBJ2-7; 7 positions match TRBD2. Trimming cost V 0 bases and J 8 bases; bases outside gene matches: 13. This CDR3 is 16 amino acids long. Germline lookup yields CDR1 LGHDT and CDR2 YNNKEL (reference sequence). The CDR3 region is CASSQDNQRGKGKQYF. CDR3 DNA sequence: TGTGCCAGCAGCCAAGATAATCAGCGGGGAAAGGGCAAGCAGTACTTC.

The V gene is TRBV5-1, the J gene TRBJ2-2; D gene uncertain. The germline V gene has CDR1 SGHRS and CDR2 YFSETQ. CDR3 size: 15 residues. The V and J ends lost 4 bases and 5 bases respectively, with 15 bases between them. The CDR3 spells CASSPTPGSTGELFF. CDR3 coding DNA: TGCGCCAGCAGCCCAACACCGGGCAGTACCGGGGAGCTGTTTTTT.

The rearrangement links TRBV5-1 to TRBJ1-1; D remains unclear. CDR3 length equals 13 residues. V dropped 0 bases and J dropped 2 bases, with 5 bases sitting between them. Germline V CDR1 and CDR2: SGHRS, YFSETQ. This CDR3 is CASSLEANTEAFF. CDR3 in DNA: TGCGCCAGCAGCTTGGAAGCAAACACTGAAGCTTTCTTT. Complete variable domain (other parts from reference TRBV5-1 and TRBJ1-1): KAGVTQTPRYLIKTRGQQVTLSCSPISGHRSVSWYQQTPGQGLQFLFEYFSETQRNKGNFPGRFSGRQFSNSRSEMNVSTLELGDSALYLCASSLEANTEAFFGQGTRLTVV.

The chain carries TRBV19 and TRBJ2-2; the D gene is possibly TRBD1 (6 bases). Germline loops: CDR1 LNHDA, CDR2 SQIVND (reference sequence). The CDR3 is 15 amino acids. Trimming left V 5 bases short and J 4 bases short, with 14 bases between. The CDR3 nucleotides are TGTGCCAGTAGTTCGACAGGAAAAAGCACCGGGGAGCTGTTTTTT. It translates to CASSSTGKSTGELFF.

The rearrangement uses TRBV28 and TRBJ1-2; 8 positions agree with TRBD1. Trimming took 6 bases from V and 2 from J; bases not matched to a gene: 5. CDR1 is MDHEN, CDR2 SYDVKM, per germline. CDR3 size: 14 residues. CDR3 protein: CASSLGQANYGYTF. CDR3 sequence (DNA): TGTGCCAGCAGCCTGGGACAGGCAAACTATGGCTACACCTTC.

This clone occurred once. The chain carries TRBV3-1 (or the pseudogene TRBV3-2) and TRBJ2-3; D is unclear. The germline V gene encodes CDR1 LGHDT and CDR2 YNNKEL (reference sequence). The V end was cut by 2 bases, the J end by 2 bases, with 2 bases between. CDR3 length: 12 amino acids. The CDR3 loop is CASSQNTDTQYF. The CDR3, as DNA: TGTGCCAGCAGCCAAAACACAGATACGCAGTATTTT.

The chain is built from TRBV30 and TRBJ1-5; D possibly corresponds to TRBD1 (6 bases). Trimming pared 0 bases from V and 7 bases from J, leaving 25 bases between. Germline values: CDR1 GTSNPN, CDR2 SVGIG (reference sequence). The CDR3 runs 18 residues. CDR3 DNA: TGTGCCTGGAGTGTAGGTGCCGTTAGGTATGGGGGGGCGCAGCCCCAGCATTTT. Protein product: CAWSVGAVRYGGAQPQHF.

The CDR3 coding sequence is TGCGCCAGCAGCTTGCCGGGCGACTCGCGGGAGACCCAGTACTTC. It specifies CASSLPGDSRETQYF. This rearrangement joins TRBV5-1 to TRBJ2-5; D is undetermined. The CDR3 has 15 residues. Germline V gene lookup returns CDR1 SGHRS and CDR2 YFSETQ. V was shortened by 1 base and J by 5 bases, with 15 bases between the two germline ends.

The chain couples TRBV3-1 (or the pseudogene TRBV3-2) to TRBJ2-1; TRBD1 matches at 8 bases. V trimming: 0 bases; J trimming: 4 bases; junction bases outside the gene matches: 8. Per germline, CDR1 LGHDT and CDR2 YNNKEL (reference sequence). CDR3 length: 17 residues. CDR3 loop: CASSQDAVGQGYNEQFF. CDR3 DNA: TGTGCCAGCAGCCAAGATGCGGTAGGACAGGGATACAATGAGCAGTTCTTC.

The V call is TRBV10-1, the J call TRBJ2-2; D tentatively fits TRBD1 or TRBD2 (6 bases each). The CDR3 runs to 14 residues. V was trimmed by 10 bases and J by 5 bases, leaving 17 bases between them. Looked up from germline, CDR1 is WNHNN and CDR2 is SYGVQD (reference sequence). The CDR3 region has the DNA TGCGCCACCTCCCCTGGAGGGGGGACCGGGGAGCTGTTTTTT. As protein: CATSPGGGTGELFF.

V and J are TRBV14 and TRBJ2-6; the D gene is possibly TRBD2 (5 bases). The V gene lost 4 bases and the J gene lost 4 bases, with 17 bases spanning the gap. CDR1 is SGHDN and CDR2 is FVKESK in the germline V gene. The CDR3 has 17 amino acids. The CDR3 bases are TGTGCCAGCAGCCCCCGTCGGGATAACCCCGGGGCCAACGTCCTGACTTTC. Amino acids: CASSPRRDNPGANVLTF.